These T cell receptor beta chains were read from a single sample in a study of blood T cell repertoires in COVID-19. The method was immunoSEQ multiplex PCR; TCRdb's version includes in-frame clones alone and lacks a portion of them. In the table there are approximately 110,000 clones, more than 70% of which are singletons. The sequencing sample was made of peripheral blood. These receptors originate from a woman aged 55-69 years with COVID-19, enrolled during active disease. CDR3s include the opening cysteine and the closing phenylalanine or tryptophan. Fields, in order: V gene, J gene, clone size, D gene, CDR3 DNA, CDR3 protein. D genes are given only for firm matches. Expanded clones get a size class; other rows say once, few or many, or leave the size out.

v_call: TRBV6-5
j_call: TRBJ2-1
clone_size: -
d_call: -
cdr3_nt: TGTGCCAGCATGTTTTCAGGGGGGTACAATGAGCAGTTCTTC
cdr3_aa: CASMFSGGYNEQFF

v_call: TRBV19
j_call: TRBJ2-7
clone_size: -
d_call: TRBD1
cdr3_nt: TGTGCCAGTAGTACCCGGACAGGGACCTACGAGCAGTACTTC
cdr3_aa: CASSTRTGTYEQYF

v_call: TRBV19
j_call: TRBJ1-5
clone_size: -
d_call: TRBD1
cdr3_nt: TGTGCCAGTAGCCGTGGACAGGGGGCATCCCCGGGTAATCAGCCCCAGCATTTT
cdr3_aa: CASSRGQGASPGNQPQHF

v_call: TRBV19
j_call: TRBJ2-7
clone_size: -
d_call: -
cdr3_nt: TGTGCCAGTAGTATTCGGGACTTCTCCTACGAGCAGTACTTC
cdr3_aa: CASSIRDFSYEQYF

v_call: TRBV29-1
j_call: TRBJ1-2
clone_size: -
d_call: -
cdr3_nt: TGCAGCGCAAGGAAGGGGGATGGCTACACCTTC
cdr3_aa: CSARKGDGYTF

v_call: TRBV19
j_call: TRBJ1-5
clone_size: once
d_call: -
cdr3_nt: TGTGCCAGTAGTATTAGACAACTTTTCGGGGGCAATCAGCCCCAGCATTTT
cdr3_aa: CASSIRQLFGGNQPQHF

v_call: TRBV7-9
j_call: TRBJ1-1
clone_size: -
d_call: TRBD1
cdr3_nt: TGTGCCAGCAGCTGGGACAGGGGGAATACTGAAGCTTTCTTT
cdr3_aa: CASSWDRGNTEAFF

v_call: TRBV6-4
j_call: TRBJ2-3
clone_size: -
d_call: TRBD2
cdr3_nt: TGTGCCAGCAGACCGCTAGAGCGGGGGGGCACAGATACGCAGTATTTT
cdr3_aa: CASRPLERGGTDTQYF

v_call: TRBV10-3
j_call: TRBJ1-2
clone_size: -
d_call: TRBD1
cdr3_nt: TGTGCCACCCGGGACAGCGCCATCTTACTCAATAACTATGGCTACACCTTC
cdr3_aa: CATRDSAILLNNYGYTF

v_call: TRBV5-8
j_call: TRBJ2-7
clone_size: -
d_call: TRBD1
cdr3_nt: TGTGCCAGCAGCTTCGGTCAGGGGGAGTACGAGCAGTACTTC
cdr3_aa: CASSFGQGEYEQYF

v_call: TRBV7-8
j_call: TRBJ1-3
clone_size: -
d_call: -
cdr3_nt: TGTGCCAGCAGCTTAGCGCATTGGGCCACTTCTGGAAACACCATATATTTT
cdr3_aa: CASSLAHWATSGNTIYF

v_call: TRBV7-9
j_call: TRBJ1-2
clone_size: -
d_call: TRBD1
cdr3_nt: TGTGCCAGCAGCTCAATAAGAGAAGGGGACAGGGAACGCGGCTACACCTTC
cdr3_aa: CASSSIREGDRERGYTF

v_call: TRBV6-5
j_call: TRBJ1-5
clone_size: -
d_call: TRBD1
cdr3_nt: TGTGCCAGCAGTTACTCGCCTACAGGGGGAAGTCAGCCCCAGCATTTT
cdr3_aa: CASSYSPTGGSQPQHF

v_call: TRBV4-2
j_call: TRBJ1-1
clone_size: -
d_call: -
cdr3_nt: TGTGCCAGCAGCCAAGATGTGTCAGGGGCGCAAACTTTCTTT
cdr3_aa: CASSQDVSGAQTFF

v_call: TRBV7-3
j_call: TRBJ1-2
clone_size: -
d_call: -
cdr3_nt: TGTGCCAGCAGCGAACAACAGGGAGCAGGCTACACCTTC
cdr3_aa: CASSEQQGAGYTF

v_call: TRBV5-1
j_call: TRBJ2-7
clone_size: -
d_call: TRBD1
cdr3_nt: TGCGCCAGCAGCGCTCGGGGACAGGGAGGATTCTACGAGCAGTACTTC
cdr3_aa: CASSARGQGGFYEQYF

v_call: TRBV5-1
j_call: TRBJ2-2
clone_size: -
d_call: -
cdr3_nt: TGCGCCAGCAGCTTGGGCTTAAGCGGAGGCACCGGGGAGCTGTTTTTT
cdr3_aa: CASSLGLSGGTGELFF

v_call: TRBV7-6
j_call: TRBJ2-1
clone_size: -
d_call: TRBD2
cdr3_nt: TGTGCCAGCAGCTTTGGGGGACTAGGGATCTACAATGAGCAGTTCTTC
cdr3_aa: CASSFGGLGIYNEQFF

v_call: TRBV5-1
j_call: TRBJ1-4
clone_size: once
d_call: TRBD1
cdr3_nt: TGCGCCAGCAGCTTGGCCGGGACAGGGACTGAAAAACTGTTTTTT
cdr3_aa: CASSLAGTGTEKLFF

v_call: TRBV27
j_call: TRBJ1-1
clone_size: -
d_call: -
cdr3_nt: TGTGCCAGCAGTCCAACGGACAGAAACACTGAAGCTTTCTTT
cdr3_aa: CASSPTDRNTEAFF

v_call: TRBV28
j_call: TRBJ1-2
clone_size: -
d_call: TRBD1
cdr3_nt: TGTGCCAGCACAATGGCGGCTACCGGGACAGGGGTATTTGGCTACACCTTC
cdr3_aa: CASTMAATGTGVFGYTF

v_call: TRBV6-5
j_call: TRBJ2-3
clone_size: -
d_call: -
cdr3_nt: TGTGCCAGCAGTTACTCAGGGGCCAGCACAGATACGCAGTATTTT
cdr3_aa: CASSYSGASTDTQYF

v_call: TRBV28
j_call: TRBJ1-6
clone_size: -
d_call: -
cdr3_nt: TGTGCCAGCACCCATCATAATTCACCCCTCCACTTT
cdr3_aa: CASTHHNSPLHF

v_call: TRBV4-1
j_call: TRBJ2-7
clone_size: -
d_call: TRBD1
cdr3_nt: TGCGCCAGCAGCCAAGACAGGGGGCTGGTCGAGCAGTACTTC
cdr3_aa: CASSQDRGLVEQYF

v_call: TRBV7-3
j_call: TRBJ1-1
clone_size: few
d_call: TRBD1
cdr3_nt: TGTGCCAGCAGCTTGACAGGGGGCACGACTGAAGCTTTCTTT
cdr3_aa: CASSLTGGTTEAFF

v_call: TRBV5-1
j_call: TRBJ2-3
clone_size: -
d_call: TRBD2
cdr3_nt: TGCGCCAGCAGCGGTACTAGCGTTCCCACAGATACGCAGTATTTT
cdr3_aa: CASSGTSVPTDTQYF

v_call: TRBV19
j_call: TRBJ2-5
clone_size: -
d_call: -
cdr3_nt: TGTGCCAGTAGTTCTACCCGACAGATTCAAGAGACCCAGTACTTC
cdr3_aa: CASSSTRQIQETQYF

v_call: TRBV11-2
j_call: TRBJ1-1
clone_size: -
d_call: -
cdr3_nt: TGTGCCAGCAGCTTAGATTCGAGGTTGAACACTGAAGCTTTCTTT
cdr3_aa: CASSLDSRLNTEAFF

v_call: TRBV29-1
j_call: TRBJ2-5
clone_size: -
d_call: -
cdr3_nt: TGCAGCGTTGAGACTAGGAGGATAAAAGAGACCCAGTACTTC
cdr3_aa: CSVETRRIKETQYF

v_call: TRBV19
j_call: TRBJ2-3
clone_size: -
d_call: -
cdr3_nt: TGTGCCAGTAGTATAGGAAGGGGAAGGGAAGGAACGCAGTATTTT
cdr3_aa: CASSIGRGREGTQYF

v_call: TRBV6-1
j_call: TRBJ1-5
clone_size: -
d_call: TRBD1
cdr3_nt: TGTGCCAGCAGGGAAGCCCGGGACAGATATCAGCCCCAGCATTTT
cdr3_aa: CASREARDRYQPQHF

v_call: TRBV5-4
j_call: TRBJ1-3
clone_size: -
d_call: -
cdr3_nt: TGTGCCAGCAGCTTGGTGGGAGGGACTGGAAACACCATATATTTT
cdr3_aa: CASSLVGGTGNTIYF

v_call: TRBV6-5
j_call: TRBJ1-1
clone_size: -
d_call: TRBD1
cdr3_nt: TGTGCCAGCAGGCTCTACAGGGGCCCTGACACTGAAGCTTTCTTT
cdr3_aa: CASRLYRGPDTEAFF

v_call: TRBV3-1/TRBV3-2
j_call: TRBJ1-2
clone_size: -
d_call: -
cdr3_nt: TGTGCCAGCAGCCTCTCGGGGGACTATGGCTACACCTTC
cdr3_aa: CASSLSGDYGYTF

v_call: TRBV20-1
j_call: TRBJ2-3
clone_size: -
d_call: TRBD2
cdr3_nt: TGCAGGCTTGCGGGGGGAGATACGCAGTATTTT
cdr3_aa: CRLAGGDTQYF

v_call: TRBV5-4
j_call: TRBJ2-7
clone_size: few
d_call: -
cdr3_nt: TGTGCCAGCAGTCCACAAGGCCGACTCTCCTACGAGCAGTACTTC
cdr3_aa: CASSPQGRLSYEQYF

v_call: TRBV9
j_call: TRBJ2-5
clone_size: few
d_call: -
cdr3_nt: TGTGCCAGCAGCCCTCGTTACAGGCAAGAGACCCAGTACTTC
cdr3_aa: CASSPRYRQETQYF

v_call: TRBV7-9
j_call: TRBJ2-7
clone_size: -
d_call: -
cdr3_nt: TGTGCCAGCAGCCCGATAGGGAGTAGCAACTACGAGCAGTACTTC
cdr3_aa: CASSPIGSSNYEQYF

v_call: TRBV5-1
j_call: TRBJ1-4
clone_size: few
d_call: TRBD1
cdr3_nt: TGCGCCAGCAGTCAATTGTCCGGTCAGGGGGTAGCAAAACTGTTTTTT
cdr3_aa: CASSQLSGQGVAKLFF

v_call: TRBV5-6
j_call: TRBJ1-5
clone_size: -
d_call: TRBD1
cdr3_nt: TGTGCCAGCAGCCTGGACAGGCAGTCCCAGCCCCAGCATTTT
cdr3_aa: CASSLDRQSQPQHF

v_call: TRBV29-1
j_call: TRBJ1-2
clone_size: -
d_call: TRBD1
cdr3_nt: TGCAGCGTGTACAGGGGGCGTCGCTATGGCTACACCTTC
cdr3_aa: CSVYRGRRYGYTF